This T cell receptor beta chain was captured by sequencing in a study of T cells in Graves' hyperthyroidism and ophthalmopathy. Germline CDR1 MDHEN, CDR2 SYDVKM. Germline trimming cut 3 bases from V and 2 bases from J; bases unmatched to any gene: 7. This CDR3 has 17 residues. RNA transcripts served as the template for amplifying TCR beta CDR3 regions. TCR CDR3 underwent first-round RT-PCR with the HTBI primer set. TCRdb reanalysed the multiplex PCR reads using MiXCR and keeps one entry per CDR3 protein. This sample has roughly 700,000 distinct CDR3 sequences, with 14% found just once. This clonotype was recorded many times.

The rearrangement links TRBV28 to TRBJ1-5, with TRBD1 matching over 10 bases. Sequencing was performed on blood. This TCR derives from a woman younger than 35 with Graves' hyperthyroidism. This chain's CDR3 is CASSFWTGTGGNQPQHF. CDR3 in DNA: TGTGCCAGCAGTTTTTGGACGGGGACAGGGGGCAATCAGCCCCAGCATTTT.